This entry is about one T cell receptor (beta chain). This entry comes from a study of response to subunit inactivated influenza vaccine. MiXCR was run by TCRdb on the RT-PCR reads, yielding one entry per CDR3 protein. The table has about 580,000 distinct CDR3 sequences, roughly 15% seen once. Germline-derived CDR1 and CDR2 are GTSNPN and SVGIG (reference sequence). V shed 1 base and J shed 3 bases, with 13 bases lying between them. This CDR3 spans 15 amino acids. This sample comprised PBMCs from blood, obtained roughly 12 days after vaccination. The genes are TRBV30 and TRBJ1-5; tentative D call: TRBD1 (6 bases). The TCR originated in a man in his fifties who received an inactivated influenza vaccine. CDR3 loop: CAWSAHGTLNQPQHF. The CDR3 DNA follows: TGTGCCTGGAGTGCCCACGGGACACTCAATCAGCCCCAGCATTTT.